This paragraph covers one TCR beta chain sequence. The antigen this receptor binds is unknown. No qualities accompany the bases; no much larger clone lies one base away. Libraries were made using PCR. Sequenced on an Illumina HiSeq 2500. TCR libraries were prepared with molecular barcoding, using unique molecular identifiers to normalize TCRbeta repertoire quantification. The public sequencing data were trimmed at Q25 with fastp and processed into clonotypes with MiXCR by TCRdb, which kept only in-frame beta chains. Under each unique CDR3 protein, matching rows form one entry showing the most common genes and DNA. Counted in this sample were hundreds of thousands of distinct CDR3 sequences; around 9.6% of them appeared once. The ten top clones hold over 5% of the sample. This record belongs to a study of T-cell reconstitution after alpha-beta-depleted transplantation in children (dated by TCRdb to between 2015 and 2016). Background for the entire study: T-cell immune reconstitution after TCRalphabeta/CD19-depleted allogeneic hematopoietic cell transplantation in children was quantitatively tracked in the study by means of TCR repertoire profiling.

Via the germline V gene, CDR1 is SNHLY and CDR2 FYNNEI. Including cysteine and phenylalanine, the CDR3 has 15 amino acids. Here the CDR3 DNA is all that survives: 45 bases in frame from base 1. For this chain, trimming is 4 bases at the V end and 0 bases at the J end, and the number of junction bases without a gene match is 3. This chain joins TRBV2 to TRBJ2-3; 8 of the junction bases match TRBD1. The TCR comes from a human donor who donated a stem cell graft to a child with acute lymphoblastic leukemia. Sequencing used PBMCs from the stem cell graft donor, obtained from the stem cell graft. The sequenced DNA is TGTGCCAGCAGTGGACAGGGGCCGAGCACAGATACGCAGTATTTT. Its translation reads: CASSGQGPSTDTQYF. The CDR3 plus the reference TRBV2 and TRBJ2-3 genes for the other parts give the full variable domain: EPEVTQTPSHQVTQMGQEVILRCVPISNHLYFYWYRQILGQKVEFLVSFYNNEISEKSEIFDDQFSVERPDGSNFTLKIRSTKLEDSAMYFCASSGQGPSTDTQYFGPGTRLTVL.